This passage covers 29 T cell receptor beta chains from one sample sequenced in a study of blood T cell repertoires in COVID-19. The data were produced by immunoSEQ multiplex PCR, yet TCRdb's version contains in-frame clones alone and is incomplete. The sample yields roughly 150,000 clones, around three quarters seen once. Sequenced sample: peripheral blood. The receptors here all came from a man aged 60 to 69 with acute or convalescent COVID-19.

The rearrangement links TRBV7-8 to TRBJ2-1; D is unresolved. Germline CDR1 SGHVS, CDR2 FQNEAQ. V was shortened by 5 bases and J by 8 bases, with 10 bases between the two germline ends. The CDR3 totals 12 residues. The CDR3 protein is CASSRPVDEQFF. CDR3 in DNA: TGTGCCAGCAGCCGACCTGTCGATGAGCAGTTCTTC. Based on the CDR3 plus reference TRBV7-8 and TRBJ2-1, the full variable domain is GAGVSQSPRYKVAKRGQDVALRCDPISGHVSLFWYQQALGQGPEFLTYFQNEAQLDKSGLPSDRFFAERPEGSVSTLKIQRTQQEDSAVYLCASSRPVDEQFFGPGTRLTVL.

The gene calls are TRBV12-5 and TRBJ1-6; 10 bases are shared with TRBD1. Losses at the gene ends were 5 bases for V and 6 bases for J; bases not matched to a gene: 4. This CDR3 spans 15 amino acids. Germline CDR1 LGHNT, CDR2 FRNRAP. The CDR3 sequence: CASGPGDRGNSPLHF. The CDR3 bases are TGTGCTAGTGGTCCAGGGGACAGGGGTAATTCACCCCTCCACTTT.

The chain employs TRBV4-1 and TRBJ2-3, with 9 bases identical to TRBD1. Germline V lookup: CDR1 MGHRA, CDR2 YSYEKL. The CDR3 runs to 16 residues. The V and J ends lost 0 bases and 2 bases, in that order; junction bases with no gene match: 3. The CDR3 spells CASSQEQGAVTDTQYF. In DNA form, the CDR3 reads TGCGCCAGCAGCCAAGAACAGGGGGCTGTCACAGATACGCAGTATTTT.

The chain recombines TRBV5-4 with TRBJ2-2; 9 nucleotides line up with TRBD1. The CDR3 contains 15 residues. The germline CDR1 and CDR2 sequences are SGHNT and YYREEE (reference sequence). Trimming cost V 4 bases and J 3 bases; bases outside gene matches: 4. The CDR3 DNA follows: TGTGCCAGCAGCCCGGGGACAGGGTACACCGGGGAGCTGTTTTTT. Translation gives CASSPGTGYTGELFF.

The genes are TRBV7-8 and TRBJ2-2; D call uncertain. CDR1 and CDR2 (germline): SGHVS, FQNEAQ. Deletions cut 6 bases from V and 5 bases from J, with 7 bases between. The CDR3 consists of 12 residues. The CDR3 here is CASRRTTGELFF. CDR3 DNA: TGTGCCAGCAGGCGAACTACCGGGGAGCTGTTTTTT.

The V and J genes are TRBV10-2 and TRBJ2-1, with D possibly TRBD2 on 5 matching bases. The CDR3 contains 15 residues. The germline gives CDR1 WSHSY, CDR2 SAAADI. V was pared by 2 bases and J by 7 bases, with 15 bases between. This CDR3 is CASSEGFEEVNEQFF. For the CDR3, the DNA is TGCGCCAGCAGTGAGGGCTTTGAGGAGGTGAATGAGCAGTTCTTC.

This chain links TRBV29-1 with TRBJ2-5; a possible D gene is TRBD1 (6 bases). This CDR3 region has 15 residues. V gave up 1 base and J gave up 0 bases, with 12 bases separating them. Germline assignment: CDR1 SQVTM and CDR2 ANQGSEA. CDR3 residues: CSVEALGDNQETQYF. CDR3 coding DNA: TGCAGCGTTGAAGCCCTCGGGGACAACCAAGAGACCCAGTACTTC.

This sequence joins TRBV19 and TRBJ2-7, with D maybe TRBD2 (5 bases). V lost 1 base to trimming and J lost 5 bases, with 15 bases between them. Germline V gene lookup returns CDR1 LNHDA and CDR2 SQIVND (reference sequence). The CDR3 runs 15 residues. The chain's CDR3 is CASSIGSGNSDEQYF. As DNA, the CDR3 is TGTGCCAGTAGTATAGGGTCCGGGAATTCAGACGAGCAGTACTTC.

The V gene is TRBV27, the J gene TRBJ1-2, with 9 bases aligning to TRBD1. The CDR3 covers 15 residues. V was clipped by 8 bases and J by 8 bases; unmatched bases: 15. Looked up from germline, CDR1 is MNHEY and CDR2 is SMNVEV (reference sequence). The CDR3 reads CASRSTGTGKHGYTF. In nucleotides, the CDR3 is TGTGCCAGCCGCTCGACCGGGACAGGGAAACACGGCTACACCTTC.

J is TRBJ2-1 and V is TRBV19; D is unresolved. The CDR3 has 15 amino acids. V shed 2 bases and J shed 1 base, with 9 bases lying between them. CDR1 is LNHDA, CDR2 SQIVND, per germline (reference sequence). The CDR3 reads CASSIMARSYNEQFF. CDR3 coding DNA: TGTGCCAGTAGTATAATGGCTCGATCCTACAATGAGCAGTTCTTC.

This clone has just a few counts. The chain employs TRBV19 and TRBJ1-1; a weak D match, TRBD1 (6 bases). In germline, CDR1 is LNHDA, CDR2 SQIVND (reference sequence). V was cut by 5 bases and J by 6 bases, with 16 bases left in between. The CDR3 contains 14 residues. CDR3 protein: CASSVLGQGPEAFF. In DNA form, the CDR3 reads TGTGCCAGTAGTGTTCTGGGGCAGGGGCCTGAAGCTTTCTTT.

The rearrangement uses TRBV16 and TRBJ1-2; D remains ambiguous. The ends were cut back, 0 bases at V and 0 bases at J, with 8 bases in the middle. In germline, CDR1 is KGHSY, CDR2 FQNENV. This CDR3 is built from 15 residues. The CDR3 loop reads CASSQSNRANYGYTF. The CDR3 DNA sequence: TGTGCCAGCAGCCAATCAAACAGAGCTAACTATGGCTACACCTTC.

V is TRBV6-5 and J is TRBJ1-1; D is unclear. The ends were cut back, 5 bases at V and 4 bases at J, with 11 bases in the middle. This CDR3 is built from 13 residues. Germline CDR1 and CDR2: MNHEY and SVGAGI. CDR3 in amino acids: CASSSPLITEAFF. The CDR3 coding sequence is TGTGCCAGCAGTAGCCCTTTGATCACTGAAGCTTTCTTT.

This rearrangement joins TRBV30 to TRBJ2-2; tentative D call: TRBD1 (6 bases). Germline V gives CDR1 GTSNPN, CDR2 SVGIG (reference sequence). The length of the CDR3 is 14 residues. Between the trimmed V and J ends, which lost 0 bases and 7 bases, there was a span of 12 bases. This chain's CDR3 is CAWSVSGAVGELFF. In nucleotides, the CDR3 is TGTGCCTGGAGTGTATCAGGGGCGGTCGGGGAGCTGTTTTTT.

Only a few counts were recorded for this clone. V is TRBV6-2 or TRBV6-3 and J is TRBJ1-1; D call uncertain. CDR3 length: 13 amino acids. V dropped 0 bases and J dropped 11 bases, with 13 bases sitting between them. From germline, CDR1 is MNHEY and CDR2 SVGEGT. Written as DNA, the CDR3 is TGTGCCAGCAGTTACTCGATAGGACTAGGGGCTTTCTTT. Its protein product is CASSYSIGLGAFF.

The chain carries TRBV29-1 and TRBJ1-2; TRBD1 is a possible D gene (5 bases). Trimming removed 5 bases at V and 3 bases at J, with 7 bases between. CDR1 and CDR2 from the germline V gene are SQVTM and ANQGSEA. The CDR3 covers 11 residues. The CDR3 sequence is CSVRGDYGYTF. The CDR3 DNA is TGCAGCGTTAGGGGCGACTATGGCTACACCTTC.

V gene TRBV5-6 combines with J gene TRBJ1-2, with 9 bases aligning to TRBD1. Trimming cost V 4 bases and J 6 bases; bases outside gene matches: 10. There are 15 residues in the CDR3. The germline V gene encodes CDR1 SGHDT and CDR2 YYEEEE. The CDR3 coding sequence is TGTGCCAGCAGCCCCAAGCCTGACAGGGGGGATGGCTACACCTTC. Its translation is CASSPKPDRGDGYTF.

V usage is TRBV9 and J usage is TRBJ2-7, with 8 nucleotides matching TRBD2. Germline V lookup: CDR1 SGDLS, CDR2 YYNGEE. CDR3 length equals 14 residues. Unmatched junction bases numbered 4, after V lost 4 bases and J lost 1 base. The CDR3 here is CASSPPSGSYEQYF. For the CDR3, the DNA is TGTGCCAGCAGCCCCCCTAGCGGGTCCTACGAGCAGTACTTC. Complete variable domain (other parts from reference TRBV9 and TRBJ2-7): DSGVTQTPKHLITATGQRVTLRCSPRSGDLSVYWYQQSLDQGLQFLIQYYNGEERAKGNILERFSAQQFPDLHSELNLSSLELGDSALYFCASSPPSGSYEQYFGPGTRLTVT.

V gene TRBV6-5 combines with J gene TRBJ1-1; D gene unclear. The length of the CDR3 is 16 residues. Per the germline V gene, CDR1 is MNHEY and CDR2 is SVGAGI. V dropped 4 bases and J dropped 0 bases, with 15 bases sitting between them. The CDR3 region has the DNA TGTGCCAGCAGTTTCCTCAGCCGGGGAATGAACACTGAAGCTTTCTTT. Encoded protein: CASSFLSRGMNTEAFF.

The genes are TRBV18 and TRBJ1-2; 10 bases are shared with TRBD1. The CDR3 covers 15 residues. With V trimmed by 6 bases and J by 5 bases, 9 bases remained unmatched. CDR1 is KGHSH, CDR2 LQKENI, per germline. Here the CDR3 DNA reads TGTGCCAGCTCGCCCGGGACAGGGGAGGATTATGGCTACACCTTC. Translation gives CASSPGTGEDYGYTF. The variable domain in full, with the rest retrieved from reference TRBV18 and TRBJ1-2, is NAGVMQNPRHLVRRRGQEARLRCSPMKGHSHVYWYRQLPEEGLKFMVYLQKENIIDESGMPKERFSAEFPKEGPSILRIQQVVRGDSAAYFCASSPGTGEDYGYTFGSGTRLTVV.

The rearrangement links TRBV19 to TRBJ1-1; D not certain. This CDR3 region has 14 residues. The V end was cut by 4 bases, the J end by 3 bases, with 12 bases between. CDR1 and CDR2 from the germline V gene are LNHDA and SQIVND (reference sequence). The CDR3 reads CASSTWSQDTEAFF. The DNA of the CDR3 is TGTGCCAGTAGTACATGGTCCCAGGACACTGAAGCTTTCTTT.

Worth noting for this clone: The junction shows a germline mismatch at one end, possibly a read error. This chain links TRBV5-4 with TRBJ2-7, with TRBD2 matching over 13 bases. The CDR3 covers 16 residues. Germline V gene data show CDR1 as SGHNT and CDR2 as YYREEE (reference sequence). The CDR3 is CASTLTSGGFSYEQYF. CDR3 coding DNA: TGTGCCAGCACCTTGACTAGCGGGGGGTTTTCCTACGAGCAGTACTTC.

This clone was picked up a small number of times. This chain joins TRBV30 and TRBJ2-5, with 14 bases that match TRBD2. V was clipped by 3 bases and J by 1 base; unmatched bases: 1. The CDR3 consists of 15 residues. The germline V gene encodes CDR1 GTSNPN and CDR2 SVGIG (reference sequence). The CDR3, as DNA: TGTGCCTGGAGCGGACTAGCGGGGGGCCAAGAGACCCAGTACTTC. It codes for CAWSGLAGGQETQYF.

This clone was found once. The J gene is TRBJ2-1, the V gene TRBV24-1; the D gene is possibly TRBD2 (7 bases). Trimming cost V 1 base and J 7 bases, with 25 bases left between them. This CDR3 region has 19 residues. Germline-derived CDR1 and CDR2 are KGHDR and SFDVKD. CDR3 in DNA: TGTGCCACCAGTGATTTATCTTACGCAACAGGGAACGGGAGGAATGAGCAGTTCTTC. Its translation is CATSDLSYATGNGRNEQFF.

This chain joins TRBV2 and TRBJ2-7; tentatively, D is TRBD1 (6 bases). There are 12 residues in the CDR3. In germline, CDR1 is SNHLY, CDR2 FYNNEI. Trimming took off 6 bases at V and 4 bases at J, with 10 bases between the two ends. The CDR3 region is CASRGTGYEQYF. DNA of the CDR3: TGTGCCAGCAGGGGAACAGGGTACGAGCAGTACTTC.

The V call is TRBV27, the J call TRBJ1-4, with 10 bases that match TRBD1. From germline, CDR1 is MNHEY and CDR2 SMNVEV (reference sequence). This CDR3 is built from 15 residues. The trim removed 3 bases at V and 7 bases at J, leaving 5 bases unmatched. CDR3 sequence: CASSFPGQGSEKLFF. The CDR3 coding sequence is TGTGCCAGCAGTTTTCCGGGACAGGGGAGTGAAAAACTGTTTTTT.

This chain connects TRBV6-4 to TRBJ1-3; D may be TRBD1 (5 bases). CDR3 size: 13 residues. Germline values: CDR1 MRHNA, CDR2 SNTAGT. Deletions cut 4 bases from V and 7 bases from J, with 11 bases between. CDR3 in amino acids: CASSVGGGNTIYF. The CDR3 region has the DNA TGTGCCAGCAGTGTGGGTGGGGGGAACACCATATATTTT.

The chain carries TRBV10-3 and TRBJ2-3; tentative D call: TRBD1 (6 bases). The CDR3 length is 14 residues. V lost 0 bases and J 4 bases, leaving 8 bases between the germline ends. The germline V gene encodes CDR1 ENHRY and CDR2 SYGVKD. The chain's CDR3 is CAISESRGSDTQYF. Written as DNA, the CDR3 is TGTGCCATCAGTGAGTCGAGGGGGTCAGATACGCAGTATTTT.

This clone was seen a single time. The genes are TRBV28 and TRBJ1-1; D unclear. Germline V gives CDR1 MDHEN, CDR2 SYDVKM. V was pared by 5 bases and J by 4 bases, with 20 bases between. This CDR3 is 16 amino acids long. The CDR3 nucleotides read TGTGCCAGCAGTCCCCCCAGCGCACCCCCCATCACTGAAGCTTTCTTT. Translation: CASSPPSAPPITEAFF.